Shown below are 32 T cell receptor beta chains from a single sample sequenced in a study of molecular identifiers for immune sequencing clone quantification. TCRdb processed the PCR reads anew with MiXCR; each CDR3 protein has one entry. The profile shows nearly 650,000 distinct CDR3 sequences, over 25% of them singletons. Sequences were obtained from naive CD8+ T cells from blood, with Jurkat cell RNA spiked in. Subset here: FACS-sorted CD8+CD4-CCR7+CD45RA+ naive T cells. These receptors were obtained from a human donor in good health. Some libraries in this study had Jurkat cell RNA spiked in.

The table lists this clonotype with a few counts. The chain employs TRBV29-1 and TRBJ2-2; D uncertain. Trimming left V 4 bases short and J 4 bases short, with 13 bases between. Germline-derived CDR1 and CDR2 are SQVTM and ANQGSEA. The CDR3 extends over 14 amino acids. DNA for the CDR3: TGCAGCGTTGTAAGCCCCCTGAGCACCGGGGAGCTGTTTTTT. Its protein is CSVVSPLSTGELFF.

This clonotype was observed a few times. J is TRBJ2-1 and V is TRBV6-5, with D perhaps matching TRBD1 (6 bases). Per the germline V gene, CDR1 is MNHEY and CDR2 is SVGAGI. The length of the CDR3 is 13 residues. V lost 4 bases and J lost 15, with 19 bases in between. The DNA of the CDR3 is TGTGCCAGCAGTTGGACCACAGGGCCAGATTTGTTCTTC. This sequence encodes CASSWTTGPDLFF.

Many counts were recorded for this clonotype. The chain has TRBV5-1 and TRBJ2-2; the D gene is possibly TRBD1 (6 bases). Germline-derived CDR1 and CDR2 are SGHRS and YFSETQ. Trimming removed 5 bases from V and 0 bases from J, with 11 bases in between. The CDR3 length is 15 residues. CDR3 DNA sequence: TGCGCCAGCAGACAGGGAATAGCGAACACCGGGGAGCTGTTTTTT. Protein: CASRQGIANTGELFF.

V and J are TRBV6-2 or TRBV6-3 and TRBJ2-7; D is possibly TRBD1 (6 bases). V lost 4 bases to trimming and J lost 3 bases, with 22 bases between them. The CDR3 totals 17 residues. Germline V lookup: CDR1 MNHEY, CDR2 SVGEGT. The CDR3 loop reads CASSSHLQGRGDYEQYF. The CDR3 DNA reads TGTGCCAGCAGTTCCCACCTCCAGGGGAGAGGGGACTACGAGCAGTACTTC.

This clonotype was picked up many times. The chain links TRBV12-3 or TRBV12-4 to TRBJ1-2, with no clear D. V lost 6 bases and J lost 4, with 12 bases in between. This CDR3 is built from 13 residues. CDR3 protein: CASRPTEIYGYTF. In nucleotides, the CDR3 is TGTGCCAGCAGACCTACAGAGATCTATGGCTACACCTTC.

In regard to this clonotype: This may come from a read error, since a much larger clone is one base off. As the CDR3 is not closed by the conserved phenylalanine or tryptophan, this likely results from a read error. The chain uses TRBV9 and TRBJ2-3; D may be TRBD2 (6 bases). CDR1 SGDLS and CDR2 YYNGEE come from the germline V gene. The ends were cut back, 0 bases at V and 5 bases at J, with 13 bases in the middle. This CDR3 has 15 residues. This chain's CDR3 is CASSVGGGVIDTQYL. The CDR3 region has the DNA TGTGCCAGCAGCGTAGGCGGCGGGGTGATAGATACGCAGTATCTT.

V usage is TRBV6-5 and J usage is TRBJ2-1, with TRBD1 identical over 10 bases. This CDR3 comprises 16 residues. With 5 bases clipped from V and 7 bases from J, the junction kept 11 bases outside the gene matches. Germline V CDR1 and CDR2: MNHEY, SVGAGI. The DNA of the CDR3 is TGTGCCAGCAGTGAAAATCCGGGACAGGGGAGTAATGAGCAGTTCTTC. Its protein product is CASSENPGQGSNEQFF.

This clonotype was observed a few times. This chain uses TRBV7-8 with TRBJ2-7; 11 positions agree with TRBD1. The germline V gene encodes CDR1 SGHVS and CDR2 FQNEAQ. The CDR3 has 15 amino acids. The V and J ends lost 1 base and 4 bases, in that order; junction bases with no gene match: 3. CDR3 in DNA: TGTGCCAGCAGCTTAGGGACAGGGGGCTTGTACGAGCAGTACTTC. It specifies CASSLGTGGLYEQYF.

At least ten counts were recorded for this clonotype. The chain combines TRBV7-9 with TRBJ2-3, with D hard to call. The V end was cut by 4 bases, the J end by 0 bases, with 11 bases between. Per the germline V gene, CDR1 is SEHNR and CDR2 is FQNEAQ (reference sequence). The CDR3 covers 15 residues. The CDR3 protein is CASSSPLPSTDTQYF. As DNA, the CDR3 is TGTGCCAGCAGCTCCCCCCTCCCAAGCACAGATACGCAGTATTTT.

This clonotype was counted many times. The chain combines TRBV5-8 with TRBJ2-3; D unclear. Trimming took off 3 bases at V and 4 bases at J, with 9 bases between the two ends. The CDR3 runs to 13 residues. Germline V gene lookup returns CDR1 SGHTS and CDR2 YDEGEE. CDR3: CASSSRLSDTQYF. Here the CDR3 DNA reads TGTGCCAGCAGCTCGAGACTGTCAGATACGCAGTATTTT. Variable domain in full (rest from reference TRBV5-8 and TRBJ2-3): EAGVTQSPTHLIKTRGQQATLRCSPISGHTSVYWYQQALGLGLQFLLWYDEGEERNRGNFPPRFSGRQFPNYSSELNVNALELEDSALYLCASSSRLSDTQYFGPGTRLTVL.

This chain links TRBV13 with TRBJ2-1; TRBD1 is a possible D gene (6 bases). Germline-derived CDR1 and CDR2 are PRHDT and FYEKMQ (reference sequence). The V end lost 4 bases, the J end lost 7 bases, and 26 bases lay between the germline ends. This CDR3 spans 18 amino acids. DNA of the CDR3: TGTGCCAGCAGCTCGCTACAACCCACGACAGGCCCGAGGAATGAGCAGTTCTTC. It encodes CASSSLQPTTGPRNEQFF. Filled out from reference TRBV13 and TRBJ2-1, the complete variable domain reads AAGVIQSPRHLIKEKRETATLKCYPIPRHDTVYWYQQGPGQDPQFLISFYEKMQSDKGSIPDRFSAQQFSDYHSELNMSSLELGDSALYFCASSSLQPTTGPRNEQFFGPGTRLTVL.

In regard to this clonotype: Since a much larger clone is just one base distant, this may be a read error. CDR3 sequence reads: CVSSEPRGHTYSNQPQHF. CDR3 in DNA: TGTGTCAGCAGTGAGCCCAGGGGGCATACTTATAGCAATCAGCCCCAGCATTTT. The chain employs TRBV6-1 and TRBJ1-5, with 8 bases aligning to TRBD1. The germline V gene has CDR1 MNHNS and CDR2 SASEGT. This CDR3 has 18 residues.

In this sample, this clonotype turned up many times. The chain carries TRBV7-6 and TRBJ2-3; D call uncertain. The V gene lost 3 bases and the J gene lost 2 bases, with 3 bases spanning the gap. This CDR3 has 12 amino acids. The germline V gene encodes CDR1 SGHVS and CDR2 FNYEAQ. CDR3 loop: CASSFITDTQYF. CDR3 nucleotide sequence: TGTGCCAGCAGCTTTATCACAGATACGCAGTATTTT.

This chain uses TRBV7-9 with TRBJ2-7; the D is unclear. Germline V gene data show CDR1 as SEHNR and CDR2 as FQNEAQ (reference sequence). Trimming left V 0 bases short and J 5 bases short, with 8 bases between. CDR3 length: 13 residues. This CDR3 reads CASSLASSDEQYF. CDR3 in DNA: TGTGCCAGCAGCTTAGCGTCAAGCGACGAGCAGTACTTC.

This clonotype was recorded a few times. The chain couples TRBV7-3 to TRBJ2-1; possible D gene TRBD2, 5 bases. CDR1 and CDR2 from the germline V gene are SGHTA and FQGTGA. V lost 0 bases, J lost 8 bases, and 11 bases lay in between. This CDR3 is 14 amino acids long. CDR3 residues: CASSLTGAGDEQFF. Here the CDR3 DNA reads TGTGCCAGCAGCTTAACGGGAGCTGGCGATGAGCAGTTCTTC.

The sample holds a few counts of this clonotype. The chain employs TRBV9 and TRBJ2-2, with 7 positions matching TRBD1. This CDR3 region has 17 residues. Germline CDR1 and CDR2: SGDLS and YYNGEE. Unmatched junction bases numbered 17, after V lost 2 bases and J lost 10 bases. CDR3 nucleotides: TGTGCCAGCAGCGTTCAACCGACAGGGCTGGGTCAGAAGGAGCTGTTTTTT. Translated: CASSVQPTGLGQKELFF.

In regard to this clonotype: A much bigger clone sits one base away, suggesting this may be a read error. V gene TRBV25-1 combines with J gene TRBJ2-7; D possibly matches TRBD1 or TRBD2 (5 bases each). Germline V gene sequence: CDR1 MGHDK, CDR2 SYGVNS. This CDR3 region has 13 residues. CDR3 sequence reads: CASSYRGPAKQNF. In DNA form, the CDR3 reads TGTGCCAGCAGTTACCGGGGCCCGGCGAAGCAGAACTTC.

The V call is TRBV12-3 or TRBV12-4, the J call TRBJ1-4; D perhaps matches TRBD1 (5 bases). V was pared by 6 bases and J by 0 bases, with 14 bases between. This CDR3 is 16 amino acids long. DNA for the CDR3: TGTGCCAGCAGCCCCTCTCGGGGGGCAACTAATGAAAAACTGTTTTTT. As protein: CASSPSRGATNEKLFF.

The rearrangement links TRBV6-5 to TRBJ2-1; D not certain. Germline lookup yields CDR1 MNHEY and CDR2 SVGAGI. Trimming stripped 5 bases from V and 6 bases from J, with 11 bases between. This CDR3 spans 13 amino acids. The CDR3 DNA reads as TGTGCCAGCAGTCTAGACGTCTGCAATGAGCAGTTCTTC. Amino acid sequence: CASSLDVCNEQFF.

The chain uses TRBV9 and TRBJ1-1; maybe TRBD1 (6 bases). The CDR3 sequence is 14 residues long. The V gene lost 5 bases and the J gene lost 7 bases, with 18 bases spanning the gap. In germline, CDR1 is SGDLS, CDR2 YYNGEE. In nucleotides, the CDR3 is TGTGCCAGCAGTGGGAGGGGGGCGCAGGGTGAAGCTTTCTTT. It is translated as CASSGRGAQGEAFF.

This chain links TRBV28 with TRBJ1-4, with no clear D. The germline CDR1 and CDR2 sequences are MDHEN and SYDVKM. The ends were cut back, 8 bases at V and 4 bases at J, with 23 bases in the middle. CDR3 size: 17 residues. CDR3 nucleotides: TGTGCCAGCCGCAACCCCAGTAGGGCAGCCTTTAATGAAAAACTGTTTTTT. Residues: CASRNPSRAAFNEKLFF.

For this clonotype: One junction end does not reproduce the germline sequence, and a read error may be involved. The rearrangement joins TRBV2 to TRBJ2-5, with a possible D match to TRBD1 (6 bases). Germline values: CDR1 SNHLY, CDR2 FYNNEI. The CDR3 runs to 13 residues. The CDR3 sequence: CASNDRYQEPQYF. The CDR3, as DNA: TGTGCCAGCAATGACAGGTATCAAGAGCCCCAGTACTTC.

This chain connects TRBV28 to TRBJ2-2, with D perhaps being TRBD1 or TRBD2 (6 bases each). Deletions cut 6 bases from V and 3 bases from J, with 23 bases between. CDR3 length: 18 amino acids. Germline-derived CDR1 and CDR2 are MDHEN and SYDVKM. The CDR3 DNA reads TGTGCCAGCAGAAGCTCGGGGGCCCGTGACCGCTACACCGGGGAGCTGTTTTTT. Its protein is CASRSSGARDRYTGELFF.

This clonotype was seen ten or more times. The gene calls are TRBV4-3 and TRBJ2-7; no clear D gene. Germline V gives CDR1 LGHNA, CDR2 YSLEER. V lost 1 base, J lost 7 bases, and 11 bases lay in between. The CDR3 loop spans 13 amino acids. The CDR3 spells CASSQVFDGEQYF. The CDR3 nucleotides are TGCGCCAGCAGCCAAGTCTTCGACGGAGAGCAGTACTTC.

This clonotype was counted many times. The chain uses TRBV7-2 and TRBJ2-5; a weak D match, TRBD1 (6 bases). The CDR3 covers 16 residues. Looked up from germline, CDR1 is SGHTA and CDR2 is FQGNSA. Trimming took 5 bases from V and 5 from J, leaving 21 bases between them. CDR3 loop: CASSTRNDRSGETQYF. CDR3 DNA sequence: TGTGCCAGCAGCACCCGAAACGACAGGAGTGGGGAGACCCAGTACTTC.

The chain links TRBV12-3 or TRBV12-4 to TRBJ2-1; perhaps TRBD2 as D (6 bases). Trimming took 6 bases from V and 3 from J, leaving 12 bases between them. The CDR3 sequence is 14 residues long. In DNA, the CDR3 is TGTGCCAGCAGCTCCGTCGGGAGCTACAATGAGCAGTTCTTC. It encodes CASSSVGSYNEQFF.

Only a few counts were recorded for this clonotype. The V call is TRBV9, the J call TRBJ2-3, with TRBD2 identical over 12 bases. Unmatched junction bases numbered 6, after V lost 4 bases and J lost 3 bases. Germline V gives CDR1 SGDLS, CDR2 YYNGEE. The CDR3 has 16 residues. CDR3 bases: TGTGCCAGCAGCACCACTAGCGGGAGGTCAACAGATACGCAGTATTTT. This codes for CASSTTSGRSTDTQYF.

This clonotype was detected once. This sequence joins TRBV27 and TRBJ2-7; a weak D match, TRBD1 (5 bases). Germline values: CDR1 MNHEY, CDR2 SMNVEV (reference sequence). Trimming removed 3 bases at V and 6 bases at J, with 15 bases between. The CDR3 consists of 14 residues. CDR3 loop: CASSLSPPGSEQYF. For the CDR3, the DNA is TGTGCCAGCAGTTTGTCGCCCCCAGGGTCCGAGCAGTACTTC.

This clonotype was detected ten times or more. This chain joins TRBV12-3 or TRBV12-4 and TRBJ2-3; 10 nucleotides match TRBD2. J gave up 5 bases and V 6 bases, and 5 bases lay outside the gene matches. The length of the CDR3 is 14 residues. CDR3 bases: TGTGCCAGCAGCTCAGCGGGGGGGGTAGATACGCAGTATTTT. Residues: CASSSAGGVDTQYF.

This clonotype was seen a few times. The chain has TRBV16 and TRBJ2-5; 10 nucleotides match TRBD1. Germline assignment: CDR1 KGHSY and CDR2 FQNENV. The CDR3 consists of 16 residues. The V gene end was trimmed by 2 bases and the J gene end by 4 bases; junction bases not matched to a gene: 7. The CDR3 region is CASSQILTGGAETQYF. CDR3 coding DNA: TGTGCCAGCAGCCAAATCCTGACAGGGGGCGCAGAGACCCAGTACTTC.

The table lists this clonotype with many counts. The CDR3 sequence is CASSLGPGQGFYEQYF. The CDR3 region has the DNA TGTGCCAGCAGCTTAGGTCCGGGACAGGGTTTCTACGAGCAGTACTTC. The chain has TRBV7-9 and TRBJ2-7, with 9 positions matching TRBD1. Germline CDR1 reads SEHNR; CDR2 reads FQNEAQ (reference sequence). The length of the CDR3 is 16 residues. The V and J ends lost 1 base and 3 bases, in that order; junction bases with no gene match: 7.

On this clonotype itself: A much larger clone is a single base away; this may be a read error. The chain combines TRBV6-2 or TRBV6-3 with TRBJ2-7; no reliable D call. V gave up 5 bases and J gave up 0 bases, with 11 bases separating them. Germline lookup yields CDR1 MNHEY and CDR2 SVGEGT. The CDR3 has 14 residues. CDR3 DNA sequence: TGTGCCAGCAGTGTGACGAGGAGCTCCTACGAGCAGTACTTC. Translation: CASSVTRSSYEQYF.